The 30 T cell receptor beta chains in this list originate from one sample, sequenced in a study of long-term antiretroviral therapy in people with HIV. Sequencing used immunoSEQ v3.0 at survey level. Produced via immunoSEQ multiplex PCR; TCRdb's table is partial and in-frame only. The sample carries approximately 12,000 clones, about 80% recorded once. The sequenced sample was unsorted PBMCs, obtained 8 to 8.5 years after starting antiretroviral therapy. These receptors were taken from a man between 45 and 60 years old with HIV.

The gene calls are TRBV11-1 and TRBJ1-1, with 7 bases aligning to TRBD1. This CDR3 has 14 amino acids. With V trimmed by 4 bases and J by 0 bases, 2 bases remained unmatched. Germline CDR1 and CDR2: SGHAT and FQDESV (reference sequence). As DNA, the CDR3 is TGTGCCAGCAGCTGGGGACAGTTGAACACTGAAGCTTTCTTT. Residues: CASSWGQLNTEAFF.

V gene TRBV9 combines with J gene TRBJ1-1, with D unresolved. The V and J ends lost 0 bases and 6 bases respectively, with 3 bases between them. The CDR3 totals 11 residues. The germline V gene has CDR1 SGDLS and CDR2 YYNGEE. CDR3 DNA: TGTGCCAGCAGCGTAGGACCTGAAGCTTTCTTT. Its translation is CASSVGPEAFF.

The rearrangement links TRBV7-3 to TRBJ2-5; D gene ambiguous. This CDR3 is built from 15 residues. Between the trimmed V and J ends, which lost 3 bases and 1 base, there was a span of 12 bases. Germline V gene data show CDR1 as SGHTA and CDR2 as FQGTGA. The chain's CDR3 is CASSFWGLPQETQYF. Written as DNA, the CDR3 is TGTGCCAGCAGCTTCTGGGGTCTCCCCCAAGAGACCCAGTACTTC.

J is TRBJ2-2 and V is TRBV6-5; D is unresolved. CDR1 MNHEY and CDR2 SVGAGI come from the germline V gene. Trimming took off 5 bases at V and 3 bases at J, with 7 bases between the two ends. This CDR3 has 13 residues. In DNA, the CDR3 is TGTGCCAGCAGTCCCATATACACCGGGGAGCTGTTTTTT. Amino acids: CASSPIYTGELFF.

This chain connects TRBV6-1 to TRBJ2-7; D may be TRBD1 or TRBD2 (6 bases each). Looked up from germline, CDR1 is MNHNS and CDR2 is SASEGT. With 10 bases removed from V and 3 bases from J, the gap between germline ends came to 22 bases. The CDR3 runs to 15 residues. CDR3 sequence: CAILRGPLGDYEQYF. CDR3 nucleotide sequence: TGTGCCATCCTTCGGGGGCCTCTTGGGGACTACGAGCAGTACTTC.

This clone was seen only a few times. V and J are TRBV7-9 and TRBJ2-1; 13 bases are a match to TRBD2. Per the germline V gene, CDR1 is SEHNR and CDR2 is FQNEAQ (reference sequence). V lost 0 bases to trimming and J lost 8 bases; unmatched junction nucleotides: 7. The CDR3 totals 17 residues. DNA of the CDR3: TGTGCCAGCAGCTTAGCAGTTTCGACTAGCGGGGGGCATGAGCAGTTCTTC. Encoded protein: CASSLAVSTSGGHEQFF.

This clone was picked up one time. This chain connects TRBV4-1 to TRBJ2-7; TRBD1 aligns across 12 bases. Germline-derived CDR1 and CDR2 are MGHRA and YSYEKL. Trimming took 4 bases from V and 2 from J; bases not matched to a gene: 3. The CDR3 loop spans 15 amino acids. Here the CDR3 DNA reads TGCGCCAGCAGCCCGGGACAGGGGGCCGCCTACGAGCAGTACTTC. Residues: CASSPGQGAAYEQYF.

The V and J genes are TRBV6-6 and TRBJ1-2; D ambiguous. V was pared by 0 bases and J by 6 bases, with 14 bases between. CDR1 is MNHNY, CDR2 SVGAGI, per germline (reference sequence). The CDR3 length is 15 residues. The chain's CDR3 is CASSYSDQPRDGYTF. The CDR3 nucleotides are TGTGCCAGCAGTTACTCTGACCAGCCAAGGGATGGCTACACCTTC.

This clone was observed a handful of times. The J gene is TRBJ2-7, the V gene TRBV7-3, with D maybe TRBD2 (6 bases). Per germline, CDR1 SGHTA and CDR2 FQGTGA. This CDR3 has 15 residues. V lost 11 bases and J lost 2, with 22 bases in between. CDR3 amino acids: CAYLPRDLTTYEQYF. The CDR3 nucleotides are TGTGCCTACCTACCACGGGACTTAACAACCTACGAGCAGTACTTC.

CDR3 in amino acids: CASSSTASVYEQYF. The CDR3 DNA follows: TGTGCCAGCAGCTCCACTGCTAGCGTCTACGAGCAGTACTTC. The rearrangement uses TRBV5-6 and TRBJ2-7, with D maybe TRBD2 (6 bases). The CDR3 has 14 residues. CDR1 and CDR2 (germline): SGHDT, YYEEEE. V was clipped by 3 bases and J by 3 bases, with 13 bases between them.

The chain combines TRBV6-6 with TRBJ2-2, with TRBD1 identical over 10 bases. The CDR3 runs to 16 residues. Losses at the gene ends were 0 bases for V and 4 bases for J; bases not matched to a gene: 2. CDR1 and CDR2 (germline): MNHNY, SVGAGI (reference sequence). CDR3 protein: CASSYSTGGLTGELFF. The CDR3 coding sequence is TGTGCCAGCAGTTACTCGACAGGGGGCCTCACCGGGGAGCTGTTTTTT.

This clone was picked up a small number of times. The chain employs TRBV5-5 and TRBJ2-7; tentatively, D is TRBD1 or TRBD2 (7 bases each). CDR1 is SGHKS and CDR2 is YYEKEE in the germline V gene (reference sequence). The CDR3 sequence is 14 residues long. V dropped 0 bases and J dropped 4 bases, with 11 bases sitting between them. The CDR3 sequence: CASSLGQGGYEQYF. CDR3 sequence (DNA): TGTGCCAGCAGCTTGGGACAGGGAGGGTACGAGCAGTACTTC.

The rearrangement joins TRBV11-3 to TRBJ1-2; 7 positions agree with TRBD1. V lost 6 bases and J lost 4; bases outside the gene matches: 14. Germline CDR1 SGHNT, CDR2 YENEEA. The CDR3 extends over 16 amino acids. The DNA of the CDR3 is TGTGCCAGCAGTTATGGCACAGGGGATCGGGGCTATGGCTACACCTTC. It codes for CASSYGTGDRGYGYTF.

This clone has more than one count but fewer than ten. V is TRBV7-9 and J is TRBJ2-1, with unresolved D. Trimming pared 2 bases from V and 5 bases from J, leaving 19 bases between. The CDR3 runs 17 residues. The germline V gene encodes CDR1 SEHNR and CDR2 FQNEAQ (reference sequence). This CDR3 is CASSLPYSTVENNEQFF. CDR3 DNA: TGTGCCAGCAGCTTACCGTACAGCACTGTCGAAAACAATGAGCAGTTCTTC.

The count of this clone is one. This sequence joins TRBV5-6 and TRBJ1-2; D call uncertain. Trimming pared 5 bases from V and 8 bases from J, leaving 19 bases between. The CDR3 consists of 14 residues. Germline lookup yields CDR1 SGHDT and CDR2 YYEEEE. The CDR3 reads CASSAPGTPRGYTF. The CDR3 nucleotides read TGTGCCAGCAGTGCACCGGGCACTCCGCGGGGCTACACCTTC.

CDR3 region: CASSSPLSSGNTIYF. Written as DNA, the CDR3 is TGTGCCAGCAGCTCGCCTCTCAGCTCTGGAAACACCATATATTTT. The chain is built from TRBV7-9 and TRBJ1-3, with D unresolved. The CDR3 runs 15 residues. Germline loops: CDR1 SEHNR, CDR2 FQNEAQ (reference sequence). Trimming removed 4 bases at V and 0 bases at J, with 10 bases between.

The rearrangement joins TRBV11-2 to TRBJ2-7; perhaps D is TRBD1 or TRBD2 (5 bases each). This CDR3 has 14 amino acids. From germline, CDR1 is SGHAT and CDR2 FQNNGV. The V gene lost 4 bases and the J gene lost 4 bases, with 14 bases spanning the gap. This CDR3 is CASSSVGGSYEQYF. Here the CDR3 DNA reads TGTGCCAGCAGCTCTGTTGGGGGATCATACGAGCAGTACTTC.

This clone was seen a handful of times. In DNA form, the CDR3 reads TGTGCCAGCAGCCTTAACACACACTGGAACACTGAAGCTTTCTTT. Translated: CASSLNTHWNTEAFF. This rearrangement joins TRBV7-9 to TRBJ1-1; D is unresolved. This CDR3 has 15 residues. Looked up from germline, CDR1 is SEHNR and CDR2 is FQNEAQ (reference sequence). Trimming took 5 bases from V and 1 from J, leaving 14 bases between them. Full variable domain (rest looked up from reference TRBV7-9 and TRBJ1-1): DTGVSQNPRHKITKRGQNVTFRCDPISEHNRLYWYRQTLGQGPEFLTYFQNEAQLEKSRLLSDRFSAERPKGSFSTLEIQRTEQGDSAMYLCASSLNTHWNTEAFFGQGTRLTVV.

The chain is built from TRBV7-9 and TRBJ1-4; the D gene is possibly TRBD1 (5 bases). Trimming removed 5 bases from V and 8 bases from J, with 18 bases in between. CDR3 length: 15 residues. The germline CDR1 and CDR2 sequences are SEHNR and FQNEAQ (reference sequence). The CDR3 region is CASSLRDPGREKLFF. The CDR3 coding sequence is TGTGCCAGCAGCCTCCGGGACCCGGGTCGGGAAAAACTGTTTTTT.

The genes are TRBV27 and TRBJ1-2; possible D gene TRBD1, 6 bases. There are 19 residues in the CDR3. Germline assignment: CDR1 MNHEY and CDR2 SMNVEV (reference sequence). The V end lost 4 bases, the J end lost 4 bases, and 28 bases lay between the germline ends. This chain's CDR3 is CASSSYDPREQGSSYGYTF. Here the CDR3 DNA reads TGTGCCAGCAGTTCCTACGACCCCCGGGAACAGGGAAGTAGCTATGGCTACACCTTC.

This clone was seen only once. The rearrangement uses TRBV6-5 and TRBJ2-1; no reliable D call. CDR1 MNHEY and CDR2 SVGAGI come from the germline V gene. CDR3 length equals 16 residues. V lost 0 bases to trimming and J lost 1 base, with 10 bases between them. The CDR3 sequence: CASSYSIPGSYNEQFF. In DNA form, the CDR3 reads TGTGCCAGCAGTTACTCGATACCCGGTTCCTACAATGAGCAGTTCTTC.

V is TRBV7-9 and J is TRBJ1-1; D unclear. Trimming pared 6 bases from V and 7 bases from J, leaving 12 bases between. Germline CDR1 and CDR2: SEHNR and FQNEAQ (reference sequence). The CDR3 covers 12 residues. CDR3 residues: CASRPPAGEAFF. The CDR3 DNA is TGTGCCAGCAGACCCCCGGCGGGTGAAGCTTTCTTT.

The rearrangement joins TRBV4-1 to TRBJ1-1; D might be TRBD1 (5 bases). The germline gives CDR1 MGHRA, CDR2 YSYEKL. The V gene lost 3 bases and the J gene lost 1 base, with 15 bases spanning the gap. CDR3 length equals 16 residues. The CDR3 region has the DNA TGCGCCAGCAGCCACCTCGCCGGGACGGAGAACACTGAAGCTTTCTTT. The encoded protein is CASSHLAGTENTEAFF.

The chain employs TRBV7-9 and TRBJ2-7; D is perhaps TRBD2 (6 bases). The V gene lost 6 bases and the J gene lost 1 base, with 19 bases spanning the gap. The CDR3 has 16 residues. Germline CDR1 reads SEHNR; CDR2 reads FQNEAQ (reference sequence). The CDR3 nucleotides read TGTGCCAGCAGTATAGGCCGGGGACTCAGTTCCTACGAGCAGTACTTC. This sequence encodes CASSIGRGLSSYEQYF.

This clone has only one observation. The J gene is TRBJ2-2, the V gene TRBV9; 7 nucleotides align to TRBD1. After removal of 4 bases from V and 1 base from J, the junction contained 10 bases not matched to a gene. The germline V gene has CDR1 SGDLS and CDR2 YYNGEE. CDR3 size: 17 residues. CDR3 loop: CASSPRGTEVNTGELFF. In DNA, the CDR3 is TGTGCCAGCAGCCCAAGAGGGACAGAGGTGAACACCGGGGAGCTGTTTTTT.

The chain employs TRBV11-1 and TRBJ2-3, with 10 nucleotides matching TRBD2. After removal of 2 bases from V and 2 bases from J, the junction contained 10 bases not matched to a gene. Germline CDR1 reads SGHAT; CDR2 reads FQDESV (reference sequence). The CDR3 contains 18 residues. The CDR3 is CASSLTPGGLAHTDTQYF. The CDR3 nucleotides read TGTGCCAGCAGCTTAACCCCGGGGGGACTAGCGCACACAGATACGCAGTATTTT.

J is TRBJ2-1 and V is TRBV7-9; D unresolved. Germline V lookup: CDR1 SEHNR, CDR2 FQNEAQ (reference sequence). V lost 1 base, J lost 1 base, and 14 bases lay in between. CDR3 length: 17 residues. The CDR3 here is CASSLVRPGGSYNEQFF. The CDR3 DNA sequence: TGTGCCAGCAGCTTAGTGCGTCCGGGTGGATCCTACAATGAGCAGTTCTTC.

This sequence joins TRBV6-5 and TRBJ1-1; D possibly corresponds to TRBD1 (6 bases). Germline V gives CDR1 MNHEY, CDR2 SVGAGI. Deletions cut 4 bases from V and 2 bases from J, with 8 bases between. This CDR3 is 13 amino acids long. CDR3 DNA: TGTGCCAGCAGTTTGGGACAAAACACTGAAGCTTTCTTT. Translation gives CASSLGQNTEAFF.

V gene TRBV7-3 combines with J gene TRBJ2-3; D is unclear. Germline lookup yields CDR1 SGHTA and CDR2 FQGTGA. The CDR3 sequence is 15 residues long. V was shortened by 5 bases and J by 0 bases, with 12 bases between the two germline ends. This CDR3 reads CASSPGDTSTDTQYF. In nucleotides, the CDR3 is TGTGCCAGCAGCCCAGGCGATACTAGCACAGATACGCAGTATTTT.

This clone was found a few times. The V gene is TRBV6-5, the J gene TRBJ2-6; perhaps TRBD2 as D (5 bases). Trimming cost V 5 bases and J 1 base, with 9 bases left between them. The CDR3 totals 15 residues. CDR1 and CDR2 (germline): MNHEY, SVGAGI. The DNA for the CDR3 is TGTGCCAGCAGTAGCGGAGCTTCTGGGGCCAACGTCCTGACTTTC. Its protein is CASSSGASGANVLTF.